This TCR beta chain was sequenced for a study of shared T cell receptors in the human thymus. V lost 1 base to trimming and J lost 2 bases, with 14 bases between them. The CDR3 is made up of 16 amino acids. CDR1 and CDR2 (germline): MNHEY, SMNVEV (reference sequence). In this sample, this clone turned up a few times. Clones were read by immunoSEQ multiplex PCR, and TCRdb kept only the in-frame ones, dropping some. The profile shows some 700,000 clones, over 75% of them singletons. The same sample was also used in a study of human thymus T cells. This second study says: Resections that were taken during corrective heart surgery supplied the thymus tissue. V and J genes seemed to be used with bias in thymic and blood repertoires.

The chain is built from TRBV27 and TRBJ2-5, with D possibly matching TRBD2 (6 bases). The sequenced sample consisted of thymocytes. The clonotype comes from a boy in the first two years of life with a congenital heart defect. This CDR3 is CASSLLASEAQETQYF. The CDR3 DNA follows: TGTGCCAGCAGTTTATTGGCTAGCGAGGCGCAAGAGACCCAGTACTTC.